These 21 T cell receptor beta chains share one sample of origin, sequenced in a study of blood T cell repertoires in COVID-19. Method: immunoSEQ multiplex PCR; TCRdb's copy keeps in-frame clones and lacks some. The sample consists of 100,000 to 150,000 clones, about 79% of them appearing once. Sequencing was done on a sample of peripheral blood. The source of these receptors is a woman aged 50 to 65 with acute or convalescent COVID-19.

The V gene is TRBV5-1, the J gene TRBJ1-3; 11 bases are a match to TRBD1. The CDR3 sequence is 14 residues long. The V gene end was trimmed by 0 bases and the J gene end by 7 bases; junction bases not matched to a gene: 0. Germline CDR1 SGHRS, CDR2 YFSETQ. The CDR3 is CASSLGDRGNTIYF. The CDR3 DNA reads as TGCGCCAGCAGCTTGGGGGACAGGGGGAACACCATATATTTT.

The genes are TRBV9 and TRBJ2-1; a possible D gene is TRBD2 (7 bases). The V gene's germline CDR1 is SGDLS and CDR2 YYNGEE. The CDR3 has 17 amino acids. V lost 4 bases, J lost 7 bases, and 24 bases lay in between. The DNA of the CDR3 is TGTGCCAGCAGCCCCTCCTTAGGGGGGGGCCCTTCTAATGAGCAGTTCTTC. As protein: CASSPSLGGGPSNEQFF.

This sequence joins TRBV4-2 and TRBJ1-5; 10 bases match TRBD1. The CDR3 sequence is 18 residues long. V was clipped by 1 base and J by 5 bases; unmatched bases: 11. CDR1 is LGHNA and CDR2 is YNFKEQ in the germline V gene. The CDR3 sequence is CASSQASGTGDYYQPQHF. CDR3 nucleotide sequence: TGTGCCAGCAGCCAAGCCTCCGGGACAGGGGACTACTATCAGCCCCAGCATTTT.

The DNA of the CDR3 is TGTGCCAGCAGTGAATGGGCAGGGGGTGGATCACCCCTCCACTTT. Protein sequence: CASSEWAGGGSPLHF. The chain joins TRBV6-1 to TRBJ1-6, with 7 bases identical to TRBD1. CDR1 is MNHNS and CDR2 is SASEGT in the germline V gene. The CDR3 is 15 amino acids. Trimming at V came to 2 bases and at J to 10 bases, leaving 8 bases not matched to a gene.

V gene TRBV18 combines with J gene TRBJ1-6; D call uncertain. Trimming removed 0 bases from V and 11 bases from J, with 8 bases in between. Germline V gene sequence: CDR1 KGHSH, CDR2 LQKENI. The CDR3 runs 13 residues. The CDR3 DNA sequence: TGTGCCAGCTCACCACCGGGCCGGACACCCCTCCACTTT. It translates to CASSPPGRTPLHF.

The chain is built from TRBV14 and TRBJ1-4; tentatively, D is TRBD1 (6 bases). The CDR3 length is 18 residues. The germline CDR1 and CDR2 sequences are SGHDN and FVKESK. Trimming removed 4 bases from V and 4 bases from J, with 22 bases in between. The CDR3 DNA follows: TGTGCCAGCAGCCCTCAACCTCGAGGGGGGGTCCTTAATGAAAAACTGTTTTTT. Translating it yields CASSPQPRGGVLNEKLFF.

The rearrangement joins TRBV3-1 (or the pseudogene TRBV3-2) to TRBJ1-1; D gene ambiguous. The CDR3 loop spans 14 amino acids. The germline V gene has CDR1 LGHDT and CDR2 YNNKEL (reference sequence). Between the trimmed V and J ends, which lost 0 bases and 4 bases, there was a span of 9 bases. The CDR3 DNA reads TGTGCCAGCAGCCAAGATCTACGGGGCACTGAAGCTTTCTTT. Its translation: CASSQDLRGTEAFF.

The V call is TRBV5-1, the J call TRBJ2-3; TRBD1 matches at 7 bases. Losses at the gene ends were 4 bases for V and 0 bases for J; bases not matched to a gene: 8. The CDR3 has 16 amino acids. Germline values: CDR1 SGHRS, CDR2 YFSETQ. Here the CDR3 DNA reads TGCGCCAGCAGCCCGACGACAGGGTCTAGCACAGATACGCAGTATTTT. This gives the protein CASSPTTGSSTDTQYF.

J is TRBJ1-2 and V is TRBV29-1, with D maybe TRBD1 (5 bases). CDR1 and CDR2 from the germline V gene are SQVTM and ANQGSEA. V was trimmed by 2 bases and J by 3 bases, leaving 7 bases between them. This CDR3 spans 12 amino acids. The CDR3 spells CSVEIGDYGYTF. CDR3 sequence (DNA): TGCAGCGTTGAAATAGGGGACTATGGCTACACCTTC.

The rearrangement links TRBV15 to TRBJ2-5; D remains ambiguous. CDR3 length: 14 residues. Trimming removed 1 base at V and 3 bases at J, with 9 bases between. From germline, CDR1 is LNHNV and CDR2 YYDKDF (reference sequence). The CDR3 sequence is CATSRGRGEETQYF. For the CDR3, the DNA is TGTGCCACCAGCAGAGGGCGCGGAGAAGAGACCCAGTACTTC.

The V and J genes are TRBV28 and TRBJ2-7, with a possible D match to TRBD2 (6 bases). The CDR3 has 12 residues. Trimming removed 6 bases at V and 3 bases at J, with 9 bases between. Germline loops: CDR1 MDHEN, CDR2 SYDVKM. The CDR3 spells CASSGSIYEQYF. Here the CDR3 DNA reads TGTGCCAGCAGCGGGAGTATCTACGAGCAGTACTTC.

The CDR3 region is CASSVQGANSPLHF. The DNA of the CDR3 is TGTGCCAGCAGTGTACAGGGTGCTAATTCACCCCTCCACTTT. The chain links TRBV6-2 or TRBV6-3 to TRBJ1-6; TRBD1 is a possible D gene (6 bases). This CDR3 has 14 residues. Germline CDR1 MNHEY, CDR2 SVGEGT. Trimming stripped 5 bases from V and 6 bases from J, with 11 bases between.

The chain employs TRBV5-4 and TRBJ1-6, with unresolved D. This CDR3 comprises 14 residues. Germline loops: CDR1 SGHNT, CDR2 YYREEE (reference sequence). V lost 0 bases and J 5 bases, leaving 6 bases between the germline ends. The CDR3 reads CASSLGRDNSPLHF. The DNA for the CDR3 is TGTGCCAGCAGCTTGGGGCGGGATAATTCACCCCTCCACTTT.

This sequence joins TRBV30 and TRBJ1-6; no firm D call. The CDR3 contains 13 residues. Germline CDR1 and CDR2: GTSNPN and SVGIG (reference sequence). Trimming pared 4 bases from V and 5 bases from J, leaving 9 bases between. The CDR3 region is CAWTDTHNSPLHF. CDR3 sequence (DNA): TGTGCCTGGACCGACACCCATAATTCACCCCTCCACTTT. Full variable domain (outside the CDR3, taken from reference TRBV30 and TRBJ1-6): SQTIHQWPATLVQPVGSPLSLECTVEGTSNPNLYWYRQAAGRGLQLLFYSVGIGQISSEVPQNLSASRPQDRQFILSSKKLLLSDSGFYLCAWTDTHNSPLHFGNGTRLTVT.

In this sample, this clone turned up once. The genes are TRBV9 and TRBJ1-5; 8 bases line up with TRBD1. V lost 4 bases, J lost 3 bases, and 6 bases stayed unmatched. The CDR3 sequence is 15 residues long. Germline lookup yields CDR1 SGDLS and CDR2 YYNGEE. In DNA, the CDR3 is TGTGCCAGCAGCCCAGGACAGGGCATCAATCAGCCCCAGCATTTT. This sequence encodes CASSPGQGINQPQHF.

This chain connects TRBV6-6 to TRBJ1-1, with unresolved D. Germline V lookup: CDR1 MNHNY, CDR2 SVGAGI (reference sequence). V lost 0 bases and J 8 bases, leaving 10 bases between the germline ends. CDR3 length: 13 residues. The CDR3 loop is CASSYSREREAFF. The CDR3 nucleotides are TGTGCCAGCAGTTACTCGAGGGAGCGGGAAGCTTTCTTT.

The CDR3 loop is CASSWQGLNTEAFF. The CDR3 DNA reads TGTGCCAGTAGTTGGCAGGGGCTTAACACTGAAGCTTTCTTT. The rearrangement uses TRBV19 and TRBJ1-1, with D possibly being TRBD1 (6 bases). CDR1 is LNHDA and CDR2 is SQIVND in the germline V gene (reference sequence). The CDR3 length is 14 residues. The ends were cut back, 5 bases at V and 2 bases at J, with 12 bases in the middle.

The chain links TRBV5-1 to TRBJ1-6, with a weak D call TRBD1 (5 bases). This CDR3 comprises 17 residues. From germline, CDR1 is SGHRS and CDR2 YFSETQ. Trimming took off 3 bases at V and 5 bases at J, with 18 bases between the two ends. The CDR3, as DNA: TGCGCCAGCAGCTCAACAAGGGGTCAGGGAAATAATTCACCCCTCCACTTT. This translates into CASSSTRGQGNNSPLHF.

This clone was recorded once. This chain connects TRBV19 to TRBJ1-5; D gene ambiguous. The CDR3 sequence is 12 residues long. CDR1 and CDR2 (germline): LNHDA, SQIVND (reference sequence). Trimming pared 4 bases from V and 3 bases from J, leaving 4 bases between. The CDR3 is CASSRANQPQHF. DNA for the CDR3: TGTGCCAGTAGTAGGGCCAATCAGCCCCAGCATTTT.

This clone was seen a handful of times. The chain employs TRBV6-5 and TRBJ1-2; 10 nucleotides agree with TRBD1. Germline lookup yields CDR1 MNHEY and CDR2 SVGAGI. The length of the CDR3 is 13 residues. Trimming removed 7 bases from V and 5 bases from J; junction bases left unmatched: 4. This chain's CDR3 is CASTGQGVYGYTF. The DNA for the CDR3 is TGTGCCAGCACCGGACAGGGGGTTTATGGCTACACCTTC.

The CDR3 spells CARGTNGYTF. The CDR3 bases are TGTGCCAGAGGGACAAATGGCTACACCTTC. This chain joins TRBV14 and TRBJ1-2; TRBD1 might be the D (6 bases). CDR3 size: 10 residues. Per germline, CDR1 SGHDN and CDR2 FVKESK. V was pared by 9 bases and J by 6 bases, with 8 bases between.